This T cell receptor (beta chain) was profiled in a study of blood T cells in healthy people across ages. Study-wide findings and caveats: It was the long-lived donors that had more naive CD4+ cells and higher diversity than aged donors. Roughly linear age-related decline in beta diversity appeared, significant by age about 40.

V was clipped by 8 bases and J by 5 bases; unmatched bases: 6. Germline-derived CDR1 and CDR2 are MGHRA and YSYEKL. This CDR3 is 13 amino acids long. The sample holds a few counts of this clonotype. What it recognizes is unknown. PCR was performed a second time for about 6 to 11 cycles using a sample-barcoded 5' primer and a J-beta primer mix. TCRdb used MiXCR to reprocess the 5' RACE reads, holding one entry per CDR3 protein. This sample carries some 1.5 million distinct CDR3 sequences, 28% of them seen once, and the ten largest clones take roughly 8.2%. The receptor was isolated from a woman younger than 45 in good health. The chain is built from TRBV4-1 and TRBJ2-1; TRBD1 agrees at 7 bases. Sequenced material: blood. The CDR3 DNA reads as TGCGCCAGCCGGAGCACAGGGGACAATGAGCAGTTCTTC. Protein sequence: CASRSTGDNEQFF.